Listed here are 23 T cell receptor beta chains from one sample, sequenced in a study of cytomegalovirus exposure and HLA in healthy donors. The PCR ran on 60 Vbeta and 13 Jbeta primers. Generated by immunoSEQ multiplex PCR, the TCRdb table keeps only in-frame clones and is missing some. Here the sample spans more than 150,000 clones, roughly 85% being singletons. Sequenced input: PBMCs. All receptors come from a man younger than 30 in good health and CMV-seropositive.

The CDR3 DNA is TGTGCCAGCTCACCACCCTCAGGGGGCGCCGGCTATGGCTACACCTTC. Encoded protein: CASSPPSGGAGYGYTF. The rearrangement links TRBV18 to TRBJ1-2, with 8 bases lining up with TRBD1. CDR1 and CDR2 (germline): KGHSH, LQKENI. CDR3 length equals 16 residues. With V trimmed by 0 bases and J by 4 bases, 7 bases remained unmatched.

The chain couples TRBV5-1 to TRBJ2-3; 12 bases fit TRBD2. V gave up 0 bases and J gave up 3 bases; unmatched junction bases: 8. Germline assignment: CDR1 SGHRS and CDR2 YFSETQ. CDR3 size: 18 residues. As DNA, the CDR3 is TGCGCCAGCAGCTTGGGACTAGCGGGGGCCACCCCTACAGATACGCAGTATTTT. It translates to CASSLGLAGATPTDTQYF.

The CDR3 reads CASSPYQGGETQYF. The DNA for the CDR3 is TGTGCCAGCTCACCATACCAGGGTGGAGAGACCCAGTACTTC. The rearrangement links TRBV18 to TRBJ2-5, with a tentative D call TRBD1 (5 bases). This CDR3 spans 14 amino acids. V lost 2 bases to trimming and J lost 4 bases, with 11 bases between them. Germline V lookup: CDR1 KGHSH, CDR2 LQKENI.

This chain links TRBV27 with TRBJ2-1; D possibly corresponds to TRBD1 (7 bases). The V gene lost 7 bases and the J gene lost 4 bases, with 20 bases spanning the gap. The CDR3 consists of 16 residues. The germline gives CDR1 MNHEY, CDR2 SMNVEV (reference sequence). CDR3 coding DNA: TGTGCCAGCAATACCGCGCGCGGGACAGCTTACAATGAGCAGTTCTTC. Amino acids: CASNTARGTAYNEQFF.

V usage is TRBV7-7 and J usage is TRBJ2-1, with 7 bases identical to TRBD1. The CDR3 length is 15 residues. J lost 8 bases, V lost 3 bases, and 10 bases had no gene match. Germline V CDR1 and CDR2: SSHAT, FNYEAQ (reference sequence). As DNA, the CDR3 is TGTGCCAGCAGCTTGGGTGAACAGGGGCCATATGAGCAGTTCTTC. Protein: CASSLGEQGPYEQFF.

The CDR3 reads CASLSSYNEQFF. The CDR3 nucleotides read TGTGCCAGTCTAAGCTCCTACAATGAGCAGTTCTTC. The chain recombines TRBV7-9 with TRBJ2-1; D is ambiguous. The CDR3 covers 12 residues. Trimming stripped 9 bases from V and 0 bases from J, with 6 bases between. CDR1 and CDR2 (germline): SEHNR, FQNEAQ (reference sequence).

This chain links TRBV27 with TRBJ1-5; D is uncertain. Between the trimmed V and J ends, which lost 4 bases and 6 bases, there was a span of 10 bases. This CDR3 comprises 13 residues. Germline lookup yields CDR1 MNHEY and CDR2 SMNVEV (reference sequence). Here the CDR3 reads CASSSAPSQPQHF. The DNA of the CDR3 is TGTGCCAGCAGTTCCGCTCCTAGTCAGCCCCAGCATTTT.

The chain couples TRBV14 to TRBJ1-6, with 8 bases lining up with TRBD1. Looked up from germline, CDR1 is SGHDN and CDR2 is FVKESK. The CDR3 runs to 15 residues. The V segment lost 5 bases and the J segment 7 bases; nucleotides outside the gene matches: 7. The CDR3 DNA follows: TGTGCCAGCAGCGCACGACAGGGGAGGAATTCACCCCTCCACTTT. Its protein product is CASSARQGRNSPLHF.

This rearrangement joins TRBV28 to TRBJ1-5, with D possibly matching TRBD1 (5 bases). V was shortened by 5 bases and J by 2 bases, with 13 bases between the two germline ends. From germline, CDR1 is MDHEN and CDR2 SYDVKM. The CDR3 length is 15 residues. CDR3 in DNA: TGTGCCAGCAGTGGTCAGGGAGGCCGCAATCAGCCCCAGCATTTT. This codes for CASSGQGGRNQPQHF.

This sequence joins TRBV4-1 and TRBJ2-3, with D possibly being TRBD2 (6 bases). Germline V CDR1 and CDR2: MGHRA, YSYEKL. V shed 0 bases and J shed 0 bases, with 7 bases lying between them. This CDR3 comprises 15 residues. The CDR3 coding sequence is TGCGCCAGCAGCCAAGAACTAGCTAGCACAGATACGCAGTATTTT. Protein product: CASSQELASTDTQYF.

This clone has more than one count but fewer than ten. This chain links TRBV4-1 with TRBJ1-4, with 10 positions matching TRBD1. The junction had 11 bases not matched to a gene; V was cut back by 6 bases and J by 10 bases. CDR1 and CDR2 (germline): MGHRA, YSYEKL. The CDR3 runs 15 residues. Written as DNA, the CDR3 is TGCGCCAGCAGGTTAGGACAGGGGGTAGTAGGAAAACTGTTTTTT. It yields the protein CASRLGQGVVGKLFF.

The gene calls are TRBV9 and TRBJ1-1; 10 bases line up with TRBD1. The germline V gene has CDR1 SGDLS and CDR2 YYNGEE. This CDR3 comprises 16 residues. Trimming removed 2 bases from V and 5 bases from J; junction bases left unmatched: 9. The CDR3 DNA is TGTGCCAGCAGCGTTCGGTGGGACAGGGGAGGAACTGAAGCTTTCTTT. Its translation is CASSVRWDRGGTEAFF. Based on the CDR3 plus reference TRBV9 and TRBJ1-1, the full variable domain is DSGVTQTPKHLITATGQRVTLRCSPRSGDLSVYWYQQSLDQGLQFLIQYYNGEERAKGNILERFSAQQFPDLHSELNLSSLELGDSALYFCASSVRWDRGGTEAFFGQGTRLTVV.

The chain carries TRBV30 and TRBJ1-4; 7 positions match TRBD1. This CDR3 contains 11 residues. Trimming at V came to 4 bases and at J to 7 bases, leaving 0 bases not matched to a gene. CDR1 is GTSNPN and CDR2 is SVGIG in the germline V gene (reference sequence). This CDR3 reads CAWTGGEKLFF. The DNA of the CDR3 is TGTGCCTGGACAGGGGGTGAAAAACTGTTTTTT.

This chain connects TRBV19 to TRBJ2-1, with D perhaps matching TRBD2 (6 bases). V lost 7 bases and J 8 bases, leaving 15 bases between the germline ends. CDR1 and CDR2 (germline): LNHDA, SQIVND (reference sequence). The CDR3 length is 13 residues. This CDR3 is CASTVEGSDEQFF. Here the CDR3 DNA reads TGTGCCAGTACGGTGGAGGGGTCGGATGAGCAGTTCTTC. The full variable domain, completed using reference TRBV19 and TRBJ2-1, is DGGITQSPKYLFRKEGQNVTLSCEQNLNHDAMYWYRQDPGQGLRLIYYSQIVNDFQKGDIAEGYSVSREKKESFPLTVTSAQKNPTAFYLCASTVEGSDEQFFGPGTRLTVL.

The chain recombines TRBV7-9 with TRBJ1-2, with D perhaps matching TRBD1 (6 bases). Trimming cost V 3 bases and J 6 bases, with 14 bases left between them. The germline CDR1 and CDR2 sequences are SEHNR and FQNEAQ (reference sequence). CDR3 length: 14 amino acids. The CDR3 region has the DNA TGTGCCAGCAGCTTGCGGACAGAATATGATGGCTACACCTTC. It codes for CASSLRTEYDGYTF.

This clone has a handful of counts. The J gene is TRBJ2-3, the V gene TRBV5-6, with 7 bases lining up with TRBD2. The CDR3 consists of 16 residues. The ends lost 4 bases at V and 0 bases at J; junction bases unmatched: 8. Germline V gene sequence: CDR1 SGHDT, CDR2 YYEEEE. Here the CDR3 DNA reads TGTGCCAGCAGCACTTCGACTAGCAGAAGCACAGATACGCAGTATTTT. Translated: CASSTSTSRSTDTQYF.

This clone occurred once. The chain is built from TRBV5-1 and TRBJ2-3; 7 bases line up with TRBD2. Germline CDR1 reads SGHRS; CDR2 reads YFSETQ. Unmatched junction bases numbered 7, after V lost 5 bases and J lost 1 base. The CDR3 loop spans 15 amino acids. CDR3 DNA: TGCGCCAGCAGACCCTCTAGCGGTCGCACAGATACGCAGTATTTT. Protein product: CASRPSSGRTDTQYF.

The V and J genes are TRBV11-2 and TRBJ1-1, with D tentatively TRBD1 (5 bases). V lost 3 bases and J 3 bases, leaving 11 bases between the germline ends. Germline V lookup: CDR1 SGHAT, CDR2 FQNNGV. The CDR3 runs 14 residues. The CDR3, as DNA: TGTGCCAGCAGCTTCCCCGGGGGGTACACTGAAGCTTTCTTT. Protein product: CASSFPGGYTEAFF.

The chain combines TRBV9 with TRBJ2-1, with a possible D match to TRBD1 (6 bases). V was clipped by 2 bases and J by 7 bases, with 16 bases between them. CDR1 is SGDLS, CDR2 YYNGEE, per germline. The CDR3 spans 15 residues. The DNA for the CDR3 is TGTGCCAGCAGCGTGCCGGGACGGGACAAAAATGAGCAGTTCTTC. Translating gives CASSVPGRDKNEQFF.

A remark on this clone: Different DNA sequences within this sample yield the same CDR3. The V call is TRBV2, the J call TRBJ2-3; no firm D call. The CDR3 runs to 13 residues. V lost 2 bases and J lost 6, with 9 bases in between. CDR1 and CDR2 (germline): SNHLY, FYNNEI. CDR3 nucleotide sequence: TGTGCCAGCAGTGAATCGGGTGGGGATACGCAGTATTTT. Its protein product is CASSESGGDTQYF. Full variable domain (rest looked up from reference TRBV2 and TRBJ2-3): EPEVTQTPSHQVTQMGQEVILRCVPISNHLYFYWYRQILGQKVEFLVSFYNNEISEKSEIFDDQFSVERPDGSNFTLKIRSTKLEDSAMYFCASSESGGDTQYFGPGTRLTVL.

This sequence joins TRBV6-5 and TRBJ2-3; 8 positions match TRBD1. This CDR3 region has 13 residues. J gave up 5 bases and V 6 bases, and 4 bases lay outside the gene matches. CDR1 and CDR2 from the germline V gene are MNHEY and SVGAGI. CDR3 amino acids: CASSQDREDTQYF. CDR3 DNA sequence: TGTGCCAGCAGCCAGGACAGGGAAGATACGCAGTATTTT.

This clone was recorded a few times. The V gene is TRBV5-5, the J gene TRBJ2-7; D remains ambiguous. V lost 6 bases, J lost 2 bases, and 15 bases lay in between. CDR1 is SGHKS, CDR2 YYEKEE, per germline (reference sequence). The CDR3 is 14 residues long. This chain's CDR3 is CASTPTENAYEQYF. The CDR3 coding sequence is TGTGCCAGCACCCCGACTGAGAACGCCTACGAGCAGTACTTC.

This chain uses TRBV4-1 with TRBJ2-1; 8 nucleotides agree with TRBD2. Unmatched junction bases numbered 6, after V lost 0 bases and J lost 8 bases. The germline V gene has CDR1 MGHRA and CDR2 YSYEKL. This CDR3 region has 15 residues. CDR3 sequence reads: CASSQDGLAGDEQFF. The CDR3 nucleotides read TGCGCCAGCAGCCAAGATGGGCTAGCGGGTGATGAGCAGTTCTTC.